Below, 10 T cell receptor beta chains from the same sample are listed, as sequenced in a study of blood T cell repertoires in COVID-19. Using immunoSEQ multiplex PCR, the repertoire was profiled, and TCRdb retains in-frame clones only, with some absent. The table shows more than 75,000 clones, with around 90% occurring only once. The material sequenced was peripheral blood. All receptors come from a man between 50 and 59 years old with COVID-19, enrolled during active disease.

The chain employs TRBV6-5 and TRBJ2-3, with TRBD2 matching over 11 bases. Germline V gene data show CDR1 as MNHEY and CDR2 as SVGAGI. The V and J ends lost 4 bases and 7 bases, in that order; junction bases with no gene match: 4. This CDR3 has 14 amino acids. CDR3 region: CASSSGLAGHTQYF. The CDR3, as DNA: TGTGCCAGCAGTTCAGGACTAGCGGGCCATACGCAGTATTTT.

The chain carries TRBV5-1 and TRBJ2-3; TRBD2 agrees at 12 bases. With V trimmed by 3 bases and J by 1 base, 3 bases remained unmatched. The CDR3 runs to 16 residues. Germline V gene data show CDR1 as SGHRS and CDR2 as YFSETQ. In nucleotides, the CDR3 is TGCGCCAGCAGCTACCGACTAGCGGGGGGCACAGATACGCAGTATTTT. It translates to CASSYRLAGGTDTQYF.

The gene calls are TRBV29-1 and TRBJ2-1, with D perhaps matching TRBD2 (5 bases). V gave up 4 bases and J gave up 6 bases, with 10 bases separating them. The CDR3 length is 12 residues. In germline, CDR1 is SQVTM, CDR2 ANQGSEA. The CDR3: CSVVPSFNEQFF. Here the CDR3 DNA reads TGCAGCGTTGTGCCTAGCTTCAATGAGCAGTTCTTC.

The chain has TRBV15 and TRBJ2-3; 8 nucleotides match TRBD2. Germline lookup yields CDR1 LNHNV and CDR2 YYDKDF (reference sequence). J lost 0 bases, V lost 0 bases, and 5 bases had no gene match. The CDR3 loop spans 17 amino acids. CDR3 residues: CATSRDLGGASTDTQYF. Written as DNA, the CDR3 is TGTGCCACCAGCAGAGATCTCGGGGGGGCTAGCACAGATACGCAGTATTTT. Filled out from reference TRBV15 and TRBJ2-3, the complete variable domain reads DAMVIQNPRYQVTQFGKPVTLSCSQTLNHNVMYWYQQKSSQAPKLLFHYYDKDFNNEADTPDNFQSRRPNTSFCFLDIRSPGLGDTAMYLCATSRDLGGASTDTQYFGPGTRLTVL.

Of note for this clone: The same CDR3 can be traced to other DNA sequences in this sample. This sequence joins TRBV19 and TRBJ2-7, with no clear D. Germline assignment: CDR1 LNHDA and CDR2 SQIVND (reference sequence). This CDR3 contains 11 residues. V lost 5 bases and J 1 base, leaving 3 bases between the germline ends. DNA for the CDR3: TGTGCCAGTAGTTCTTCCTACGAGCAGTACTTC. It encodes CASSSSYEQYF.

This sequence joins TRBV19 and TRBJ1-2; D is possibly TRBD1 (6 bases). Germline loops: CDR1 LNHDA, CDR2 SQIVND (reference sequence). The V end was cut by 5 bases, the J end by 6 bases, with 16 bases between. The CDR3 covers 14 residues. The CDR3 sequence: CASSPLPGGHGYTF. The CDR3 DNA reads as TGTGCCAGTAGTCCCCTGCCCGGGGGGCATGGCTACACCTTC.

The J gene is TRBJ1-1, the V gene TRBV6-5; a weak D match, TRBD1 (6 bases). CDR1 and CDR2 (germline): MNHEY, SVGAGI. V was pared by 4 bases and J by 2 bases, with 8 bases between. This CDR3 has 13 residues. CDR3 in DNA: TGTGCCAGCAGTTCACAGGGAAACACTGAAGCTTTCTTT. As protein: CASSSQGNTEAFF.

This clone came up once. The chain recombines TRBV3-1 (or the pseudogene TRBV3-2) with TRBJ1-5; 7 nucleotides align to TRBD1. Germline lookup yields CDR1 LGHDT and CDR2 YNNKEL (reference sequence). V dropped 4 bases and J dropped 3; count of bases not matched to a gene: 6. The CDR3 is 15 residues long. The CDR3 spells CASSPRQGLNQPQHF. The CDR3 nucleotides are TGTGCCAGCAGCCCTCGACAGGGACTCAATCAGCCCCAGCATTTT.

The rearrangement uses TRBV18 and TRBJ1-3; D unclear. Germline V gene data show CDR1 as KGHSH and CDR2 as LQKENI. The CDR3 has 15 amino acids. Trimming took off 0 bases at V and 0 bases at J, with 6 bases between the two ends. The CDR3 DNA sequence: TGTGCCAGCTCACCACCAGCCATCTCTGGAAACACCATATATTTT. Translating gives CASSPPAISGNTIYF.

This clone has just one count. The CDR3 DNA reads TGTGCCAGCAGCTTAGAGACCGGGGGATCCTATAATTCACCCCTCCACTTT. It yields the protein CASSLETGGSYNSPLHF. The chain joins TRBV7-9 to TRBJ1-6, with D possibly matching TRBD1 (5 bases). V was cut by 1 base and J by 1 base, with 11 bases left in between. CDR1 and CDR2 from the germline V gene are SEHNR and FQNEAQ (reference sequence). CDR3 length equals 17 residues.